What follows are 31 T cell receptor beta chains derived from one specimen sequenced in a study of blood T cell repertoires in COVID-19 (dated by TCRdb to about 2020). Libraries were built with the immunoSEQ multiplex PCR assay. TCRdb carries this immuneACCESS record with in-frame sequences only. Its versions omit some clonotypes, under half of them owing to an unresolved V gene in the studies checked, with the rest unexplained. The sample table contains some 130,000 clones; only one count was recorded for approximately 85% of them. 3.5% to 5% of the sample is taken by the ten largest. The sequenced sample was peripheral blood. The receptors shown here come from a human donor in a cohort sampled during active COVID-19.

CDR3 sequence reads: CASSIMAGQQNTEAFF. The CDR3 DNA reads as TGTGCCAGTAGTATAATGGCGGGACAGCAGAACACTGAAGCTTTCTTT. The chain uses TRBV19 and TRBJ1-1; 7 positions match TRBD1. The CDR3 spans 16 residues. In germline, CDR1 is LNHDA, CDR2 SQIVND (reference sequence). Trimming cost V 2 bases and J 1 base; bases outside gene matches: 7. The whole variable domain, remainder taken from reference TRBV19 and TRBJ1-1, is DGGITQSPKYLFRKEGQNVTLSCEQNLNHDAMYWYRQDPGQGLRLIYYSQIVNDFQKGDIAEGYSVSREKKESFPLTVTSAQKNPTAFYLCASSIMAGQQNTEAFFGQGTRLTVV.

This sequence joins TRBV7-2 and TRBJ2-3; TRBD2 is a possible D gene (6 bases). V was cut by 4 bases and J by 0 bases, with 17 bases left in between. Germline V gene data show CDR1 as SGHTA and CDR2 as FQGNSA. This CDR3 contains 17 residues. The CDR3 sequence: CASSSRPSGLSTDTQYF. The CDR3 nucleotides are TGTGCCAGCAGCTCCCGACCGAGCGGGCTGAGCACAGATACGCAGTATTTT.

The genes are TRBV5-1 and TRBJ1-4, with 10 bases identical to TRBD1. CDR3 size: 14 residues. Germline lookup yields CDR1 SGHRS and CDR2 YFSETQ. Trimming at V came to 4 bases and at J to 8 bases, leaving 5 bases not matched to a gene. CDR3 loop: CASSQTGGQEKLFF. CDR3 nucleotide sequence: TGCGCCAGCAGCCAGACAGGGGGCCAAGAAAAACTGTTTTTT.

CDR3 nucleotides: TGTGCCAGCAGTTACTCGAATCGGTTCACCATATATTTT. It translates to CASSYSNRFTIYF. J is TRBJ1-3 and V is TRBV6-2 or TRBV6-3; D gene unclear. CDR3 length equals 13 residues. V was shortened by 0 bases and J by 9 bases, with 9 bases between the two germline ends. Germline CDR1 MNHEY, CDR2 SVGEGT.

This rearrangement joins TRBV27 to TRBJ2-3, with D possibly matching TRBD2 (5 bases). Per the germline V gene, CDR1 is MNHEY and CDR2 is SMNVEV (reference sequence). Trimming pared 6 bases from V and 0 bases from J, leaving 16 bases between. CDR3 length: 16 residues. Written as DNA, the CDR3 is TGTGCCAGCAGGTTCGTAAGCGGAACTAGCACAGATACGCAGTATTTT. As protein: CASRFVSGTSTDTQYF.

This clone was observed a single time. V and J are TRBV6-5 and TRBJ2-5; D is perhaps TRBD1 (5 bases). Germline V CDR1 and CDR2: MNHEY, SVGAGI. Trimming removed 5 bases at V and 2 bases at J, with 6 bases between. The CDR3 is 12 amino acids. The CDR3 DNA is TGTGCCAGCAGTCCAGGGCAAGAGACCCAGTACTTC. Residues: CASSPGQETQYF.

The chain links TRBV7-7 to TRBJ2-5, with TRBD2 matching over 7 bases. J gave up 3 bases and V 2 bases, and 6 bases lay outside the gene matches. This CDR3 spans 15 amino acids. The germline V gene encodes CDR1 SSHAT and CDR2 FNYEAQ (reference sequence). The CDR3 spells CASSLTRLAEETQYF. CDR3 in DNA: TGTGCCAGCAGCTTAACTCGCCTAGCGGAAGAGACCCAGTACTTC.

V gene TRBV5-4 combines with J gene TRBJ2-2; D unclear. This CDR3 contains 16 residues. Per the germline V gene, CDR1 is SGHNT and CDR2 is YYREEE (reference sequence). The germline V and J ends were trimmed by 4 bases and 0 bases, with 13 bases remaining between them. CDR3 sequence: CASSSDTHSNTGELFF. For the CDR3, the DNA is TGTGCCAGCAGCAGTGACACCCACTCGAACACCGGGGAGCTGTTTTTT. The entire variable domain, with the rest obtained from reference TRBV5-4 and TRBJ2-2, is as follows: ETGVTQSPTHLIKTRGQQVTLRCSSQSGHNTVSWYQQALGQGPQFIFQYYREEENGRGNFPPRFSGLQFPNYSSELNVNALELDDSALYLCASSSDTHSNTGELFFGEGSRLTVL.

This sequence joins TRBV11-2 and TRBJ2-1; tentatively, D is TRBD1 (6 bases). V lost 5 bases and J 0 bases, leaving 17 bases between the germline ends. The germline V gene has CDR1 SGHAT and CDR2 FQNNGV. The CDR3 has 17 residues. Written as DNA, the CDR3 is TGTGCCAGCAGCCGAGGAGGACAGCGGAGCTCCTACAATGAGCAGTTCTTC. Its translation: CASSRGGQRSSYNEQFF.

The chain employs TRBV7-2 and TRBJ2-5, with TRBD1 matching 7 bases. Germline V gene lookup returns CDR1 SGHTA and CDR2 FQGNSA. Unmatched junction bases numbered 2, after V lost 4 bases and J lost 3 bases. The CDR3 covers 13 residues. CDR3 in amino acids: CASSSGTEETQYF. CDR3 in DNA: TGTGCCAGCAGCTCCGGGACAGAAGAGACCCAGTACTTC.

The rearrangement uses TRBV6-5 and TRBJ1-2; D gene uncertain. The CDR3 is 15 amino acids. The germline V gene has CDR1 MNHEY and CDR2 SVGAGI. V was trimmed by 0 bases and J by 2 bases, leaving 10 bases between them. In DNA form, the CDR3 reads TGTGCCAGCAGTTACTCGTTGCAGGCGAACTATGGCTACACCTTC. It translates to CASSYSLQANYGYTF.

Only one count was recorded for this clone. The chain joins TRBV6-5 to TRBJ2-4; a possible D gene is TRBD2 (5 bases). CDR1 is MNHEY, CDR2 SVGAGI, per germline. V was shortened by 9 bases and J by 1 base, with 13 bases between the two germline ends. This CDR3 contains 14 residues. The CDR3 sequence is CASYGDAAKNIQYF. The CDR3 region has the DNA TGTGCCAGTTACGGGGATGCGGCCAAAAACATTCAGTACTTC.

This clone was counted a single time. The chain recombines TRBV19 with TRBJ1-1, with 7 positions matching TRBD1. The CDR3 extends over 16 amino acids. CDR1 and CDR2 from the germline V gene are LNHDA and SQIVND (reference sequence). With 10 bases clipped from V and 0 bases from J, the junction kept 14 bases outside the gene matches. CDR3 sequence (DNA): TGTGCCACCAAAGCAACTCCGGGACAGATGAACACTGAAGCTTTCTTT. Its translation: CATKATPGQMNTEAFF.

This clone has only one observation. The chain links TRBV6-2 or TRBV6-3 to TRBJ2-7, with D tentatively TRBD2 (5 bases). Germline values: CDR1 MNHEY, CDR2 SVGEGT. The CDR3 length is 12 residues. V dropped 2 bases and J dropped 7 bases, with 9 bases sitting between them. The CDR3 is CASSYEGGEQYF. In DNA form, the CDR3 reads TGTGCCAGCAGTTACGAGGGTGGGGAGCAGTACTTC.

The chain is built from TRBV5-1 and TRBJ2-1; 7 bases are a match to TRBD2. V gave up 3 bases and J gave up 6 bases; unmatched junction bases: 15. Germline V lookup: CDR1 SGHRS, CDR2 YFSETQ. This CDR3 is built from 17 residues. The CDR3 sequence: CASSSIRSSGVGNEQFF. The CDR3 DNA reads TGCGCCAGCAGCTCGATTAGATCGAGCGGGGTGGGCAATGAGCAGTTCTTC. The full variable domain, its missing parts supplied by reference TRBV5-1 and TRBJ2-1, is KAGVTQTPRYLIKTRGQQVTLSCSPISGHRSVSWYQQTPGQGLQFLFEYFSETQRNKGNFPGRFSGRQFSNSRSEMNVSTLELGDSALYLCASSSIRSSGVGNEQFFGPGTRLTVL.

J is TRBJ1-2 and V is TRBV29-1, with D possibly being TRBD1 (5 bases). The ends were cut back, 1 base at V and 8 bases at J, with 14 bases in the middle. CDR1 is SQVTM and CDR2 is ANQGSEA in the germline V gene. This CDR3 comprises 13 residues. The CDR3: CSVEVTRVGGYTF. For the CDR3, the DNA is TGCAGCGTTGAAGTGACCAGGGTTGGAGGCTACACCTTC.

This clone was recorded a few times. The chain uses TRBV30 and TRBJ1-4; D ambiguous. Trimming stripped 1 base from V and 4 bases from J, with 16 bases between. This CDR3 is 16 amino acids long. Per germline, CDR1 GTSNPN and CDR2 SVGIG (reference sequence). The DNA for the CDR3 is TGTGCCTGGAGTGGGGATGGAGGGTCTGGTAATGAAAAACTGTTTTTT. Translated, it gives CAWSGDGGSGNEKLFF.

This chain connects TRBV11-2 to TRBJ2-1, with unresolved D. Between the trimmed V and J ends, which lost 1 base and 5 bases, there was a span of 6 bases. CDR1 is SGHAT, CDR2 FQNNGV, per germline. The CDR3 has 13 residues. The CDR3 region has the DNA TGTGCCAGCAGCTTAGGCAGAAACAATGAGCAGTTCTTC. This gives the protein CASSLGRNNEQFF.

The chain links TRBV13 to TRBJ2-5; D is possibly TRBD1 (6 bases). Trimming pared 5 bases from V and 2 bases from J, leaving 12 bases between. Germline CDR1 and CDR2: PRHDT and FYEKMQ (reference sequence). CDR3 length: 14 residues. The CDR3 loop is CASSLGTRQETQYF. The CDR3 bases are TGTGCCAGCAGCCTGGGGACACGGCAAGAGACCCAGTACTTC.

The chain joins TRBV6-5 to TRBJ1-1, with D tentatively TRBD1 (6 bases). Trimming shortened V by 4 bases and J by 0 bases, and 15 bases separated the two germline ends. CDR1 is MNHEY and CDR2 is SVGAGI in the germline V gene. This CDR3 comprises 16 residues. CDR3 in DNA: TGTGCCAGCAGTTGGGGATGGACAGCAGTGAACACTGAAGCTTTCTTT. Its translation is CASSWGWTAVNTEAFF.

This clone was recorded only once. The chain uses TRBV12-5 and TRBJ2-1; D may be TRBD2 (5 bases). V lost 5 bases and J 7 bases, leaving 21 bases between the germline ends. Germline V gene sequence: CDR1 LGHNT, CDR2 FRNRAP. The CDR3 spans 16 residues. CDR3 sequence reads: CASGLTGGYRDNEQFF. CDR3 nucleotides: TGTGCTAGTGGTCTCACGGGCGGGTACCGAGATAATGAGCAGTTCTTC.

The chain has TRBV10-3 and TRBJ1-2; 8 bases are shared with TRBD1. With V trimmed by 0 bases and J by 2 bases, 5 bases remained unmatched. The CDR3 is 16 amino acids. CDR1 ENHRY and CDR2 SYGVKD come from the germline V gene. This chain's CDR3 is CAISESYQGANYGYTF. The CDR3 nucleotides read TGTGCCATCAGTGAGTCGTACCAGGGGGCGAACTATGGCTACACCTTC.

This clone was detected only once. The rearrangement uses TRBV12-5 and TRBJ1-2, with D unresolved. Germline CDR1 LGHNT, CDR2 FRNRAP. The CDR3 totals 15 residues. The V and J ends lost 2 bases and 2 bases respectively, with 12 bases between them. CDR3 sequence: CASGLRGGSNYGYTF. For the CDR3, the DNA is TGTGCTAGTGGTTTGCGGGGAGGGAGCAACTATGGCTACACCTTC.

J is TRBJ2-7 and V is TRBV11-2; tentative D call: TRBD1 (6 bases). Trimming took 4 bases from V and 6 from J, leaving 13 bases between them. Germline CDR1 reads SGHAT; CDR2 reads FQNNGV. This CDR3 is 13 amino acids long. The DNA of the CDR3 is TGTGCCAGCAGCTCGGACGGGACAATCGAGCAGTACTTC. Amino acids: CASSSDGTIEQYF.

CDR3 protein: CASSFRGSGSGRAGEQFF. CDR3 coding DNA: TGTGCCAGCAGTTTTCGGGGGTCTGGTAGCGGGAGGGCCGGTGAGCAGTTCTTC. The V gene is TRBV27, the J gene TRBJ2-1, with 11 bases lining up with TRBD2. The J segment lost 9 bases and the V segment lost 3 bases, leaving 16 bases of the junction unmatched. The CDR3 has 18 residues. Germline CDR1 is MNHEY and CDR2 is SMNVEV (reference sequence).

The DNA for the CDR3 is TGCGCCAGCAGCTTGGGGGGTAGTAGCGGCTACAATGAGCAGTTCTTC. Amino acid sequence: CASSLGGSSGYNEQFF. V is TRBV5-1 and J is TRBJ2-1, with D tentatively TRBD2 (6 bases). The V and J ends lost 0 bases and 3 bases respectively, with 13 bases between them. The length of the CDR3 is 16 residues. The germline CDR1 and CDR2 sequences are SGHRS and YFSETQ.

This clone was seen once. The same CDR3 can be traced to other DNA sequences in this sample. This chain connects TRBV2 to TRBJ1-5, with D maybe TRBD1 (6 bases). The CDR3 extends over 15 amino acids. V was clipped by 1 base and J by 7 bases, with 14 bases between them. Germline assignment: CDR1 SNHLY and CDR2 FYNNEI. CDR3 sequence reads: CASSEVGGAGQPQHF. CDR3 DNA: TGTGCCAGCAGTGAAGTCGGGGGGGCGGGGCAGCCCCAGCATTTT.

This chain links TRBV11-1 with TRBJ1-2; D unclear. CDR1 is SGHAT and CDR2 is FQDESV in the germline V gene (reference sequence). The CDR3 runs to 14 residues. The V end lost 3 bases, the J end lost 5 bases, and 13 bases lay between the germline ends. The CDR3 DNA follows: TGTGCCAGCAGCTTGATACAACAGCCATATGGCTACACCTTC. Residues: CASSLIQQPYGYTF.

J is TRBJ1-5 and V is TRBV24-1; 7 bases agree with TRBD1. The germline CDR1 and CDR2 sequences are KGHDR and SFDVKD. The V and J ends lost 4 bases and 4 bases, in that order; junction bases with no gene match: 9. This CDR3 is 16 amino acids long. CDR3 loop: CATSDNSRGDNQPQHF. In DNA form, the CDR3 reads TGTGCCACCAGTGACAACAGCAGGGGGGATAATCAGCCCCAGCATTTT.

This chain links TRBV3-1 (or the pseudogene TRBV3-2) with TRBJ1-2; tentative D call: TRBD1 (6 bases). Germline values: CDR1 LGHDT, CDR2 YNNKEL (reference sequence). Deletions cut 1 base from V and 4 bases from J, with 10 bases between. This CDR3 has 14 residues. In DNA form, the CDR3 reads TGTGCCAGCAGCCAAGTGGACAGTGGCTATGGCTACACCTTC. It yields the protein CASSQVDSGYGYTF.

This chain connects TRBV4-1 to TRBJ1-4, with D possibly being TRBD1 (5 bases). Germline CDR1 MGHRA, CDR2 YSYEKL. V lost 4 bases to trimming and J lost 6 bases, with 15 bases between them. CDR3 length equals 15 residues. In nucleotides, the CDR3 is TGCGCCAGCAGCCTACAGCACCCGGGGGATGAAAAACTGTTTTTT. Protein product: CASSLQHPGDEKLFF.